What follows are 22 T cell receptor beta chains derived from one specimen sequenced in a study of T cell repertoires in aging, cancer and after chemotherapy. A mixed TRB-A/B primer pool amplified rearranged TRB by multiplex touch-down PCR. One entry per CDR3 protein results from TCRdb running MiXCR on the multiplex PCR reads. In the table there are 2,000 to 3,000 distinct CDR3 sequences, 20% to 30% of which are singletons. Peripheral blood genomic DNA, not sorted cells or RNA, was the template. The sample was blood. The receptors here all came from a human donor with a solid tumor.

This chain joins TRBV20-1 and TRBJ1-1; D is undetermined. Trimming removed 0 bases from V and 1 base from J, with 6 bases in between. The germline V gene has CDR1 DFQATT and CDR2 SNEGSKA (reference sequence). The CDR3 loop spans 13 amino acids. The CDR3 spells CSARDKPNTEAFF. CDR3 nucleotides: TGCAGTGCTAGAGATAAACCGAACACTGAAGCTTTCTTT.

This clonotype was detected only a few times. The V and J genes are TRBV6-6 and TRBJ2-2; TRBD2 agrees at 11 bases. J lost 8 bases, V lost 7 bases, and 3 bases had no gene match. The CDR3 extends over 13 amino acids. Germline assignment: CDR1 MNHNY and CDR2 SVGAGI (reference sequence). CDR3 region: CASKTSGRGELFF. The DNA of the CDR3 is TGTGCCAGCAAAACTAGCGGGAGAGGGGAGCTGTTTTTT.

This clonotype was picked up a small number of times. The chain links TRBV7-9 to TRBJ2-2; a weak D match, TRBD1 (6 bases). CDR3 length: 15 residues. V dropped 5 bases and J dropped 1 base, with 11 bases sitting between them. The germline gives CDR1 SEHNR, CDR2 FQNEAQ (reference sequence). Written as DNA, the CDR3 is TGTGCCAGCAGCCCCAGGGGTAGGAACACCGGGGAGCTGTTTTTT. Its translation: CASSPRGRNTGELFF.

CDR3 sequence (DNA): TGTGCCAGCAGCTTAGCTGGCGGGATTGGCGGGGAGCTGTTTTTT. It codes for CASSLAGGIGGELFF. The chain uses TRBV7-9 and TRBJ2-2; a possible D gene is TRBD2 (6 bases). Between the trimmed V and J ends, which lost 0 bases and 7 bases, there was a span of 12 bases. Looked up from germline, CDR1 is SEHNR and CDR2 is FQNEAQ (reference sequence). The CDR3 is 15 amino acids.

The V and J genes are TRBV6-5 and TRBJ1-2, with 8 bases matching TRBD1. This CDR3 contains 15 residues. Germline V gives CDR1 MNHEY, CDR2 SVGAGI. J gave up 4 bases and V 0 bases, and 4 bases lay outside the gene matches. CDR3 DNA sequence: TGTGCCAGCAGTTACTCGACAGGGGTTGTCTATGGCTACACCTTC. It encodes CASSYSTGVVYGYTF.

This chain connects TRBV20-1 to TRBJ2-5, with D maybe TRBD1 (5 bases). CDR1 and CDR2 (germline): DFQATT, SNEGSKA (reference sequence). Between the trimmed V and J ends, which lost 0 bases and 3 bases, there was a span of 14 bases. CDR3 size: 15 residues. The CDR3 nucleotides read TGCAGTGCTAGAGACGGTAGCAGGGTTGAAGAGACCCAGTACTTC. This codes for CSARDGSRVEETQYF.

Points on this clonotype: A read error is possible here, since a much larger clone lies one base away. The chain has TRBV20-1 and TRBJ1-2; unclear D gene. Germline V gene data show CDR1 as DFQATT and CDR2 as SNEGSKA (reference sequence). The V end lost 4 bases, the J end lost 6 bases, and 21 bases lay between the germline ends. The CDR3 loop spans 15 amino acids. The CDR3 sequence is CSAILLGSSSHGYTF. The DNA for the CDR3 is TGCAGTGCTATACTTTTAGGGTCCAGCTCCCATGGCTACACCTTC.

By sample fraction, this clonotype is medium-sized (0.01 to 0.1%). The V and J genes are TRBV7-9 and TRBJ1-3; D not certain. The CDR3 contains 13 residues. Per germline, CDR1 SEHNR and CDR2 FQNEAQ (reference sequence). Between the trimmed V and J ends, which lost 5 bases and 0 bases, there was a span of 5 bases. CDR3 sequence reads: CASSQSSGNTIYF. CDR3 in DNA: TGTGCCAGCAGCCAGAGCTCTGGAAACACCATATATTTT.

This chain links TRBV9 with TRBJ1-1; D remains ambiguous. This CDR3 region has 12 residues. Looked up from germline, CDR1 is SGDLS and CDR2 is YYNGEE. V shed 4 bases and J shed 5 bases, with 9 bases lying between them. CDR3 in amino acids: CASSIGPTEAFF. The CDR3 DNA sequence: TGTGCCAGCAGCATCGGGCCAACTGAAGCTTTCTTT. Looking up the rest from reference TRBV9 and TRBJ1-1 gives the full variable domain: DSGVTQTPKHLITATGQRVTLRCSPRSGDLSVYWYQQSLDQGLQFLIQYYNGEERAKGNILERFSAQQFPDLHSELNLSSLELGDSALYFCASSIGPTEAFFGQGTRLTVV.

This rearrangement joins TRBV7-9 to TRBJ2-7; 7 bases are a match to TRBD2. Germline V gene data show CDR1 as SEHNR and CDR2 as FQNEAQ (reference sequence). V lost 5 bases and J lost 5; bases outside the gene matches: 6. CDR3 size: 13 residues. CDR3 loop: CASSPRRGDEQYF. The DNA of the CDR3 is TGTGCCAGCAGCCCACGTCGGGGGGACGAGCAGTACTTC.

A few counts support this clonotype. The chain combines TRBV6-4 with TRBJ1-1; possible D gene TRBD1, 6 bases. Germline V gives CDR1 MRHNA, CDR2 SNTAGT. The CDR3 totals 12 residues. V gave up 8 bases and J gave up 7 bases, with 14 bases separating them. CDR3 nucleotides: TGTGCCAGCTCCCGGGGGGCCGGTGAAGCTTTCTTT. Protein product: CASSRGAGEAFF.

The chain is built from TRBV20-1 and TRBJ2-7; D uncertain. The CDR3 consists of 12 residues. Between the trimmed V and J ends, which lost 6 bases and 6 bases, there was a span of 15 bases. Looked up from germline, CDR1 is DFQATT and CDR2 is SNEGSKA (reference sequence). The DNA of the CDR3 is TGCAGTGCCCCCGGGTATAATGTCGAGCAGTACTTC. Translating gives CSAPGYNVEQYF.

The chain carries TRBV9 and TRBJ1-1, with 8 bases fitting TRBD1. This CDR3 has 17 amino acids. V gave up 0 bases and J gave up 0 bases; unmatched junction bases: 7. The V gene's germline CDR1 is SGDLS and CDR2 YYNGEE. CDR3 nucleotides: TGTGCCAGCAGCGTAGAACCAGGGGGCGCGATGAACACTGAAGCTTTCTTT. This translates into CASSVEPGGAMNTEAFF.

By sample fraction, this clonotype is medium-sized (0.01 to 0.1%). The chain employs TRBV6-1 and TRBJ1-5, with D perhaps TRBD1 (5 bases). Germline CDR1 reads MNHNS; CDR2 reads SASEGT. This CDR3 region has 17 residues. The V end lost 8 bases, the J end lost 7 bases, and 27 bases lay between the germline ends. The CDR3 is CASCALGGGGGMQPQHF. DNA for the CDR3: TGTGCCAGCTGCGCCCTTGGGGGTGGGGGAGGCATGCAGCCCCAGCATTTT.

This clonotype was seen a handful of times. The CDR3 here is CASSVHAELAGSEQYF. The CDR3, as DNA: TGCGCCAGCAGTGTGCATGCCGAACTAGCGGGATCCGAGCAGTACTTC. The chain has TRBV4-1 and TRBJ2-7, with TRBD2 matching over 10 bases. Trimming took 6 bases from V and 6 from J; bases not matched to a gene: 14. Germline V lookup: CDR1 MGHRA, CDR2 YSYEKL. The CDR3 has 16 residues.

Judged by abundance, this clonotype is medium-sized. This chain joins TRBV7-9 and TRBJ1-4; D remains ambiguous. The V gene's germline CDR1 is SEHNR and CDR2 FQNEAQ (reference sequence). V lost 0 bases, J lost 4 bases, and 12 bases lay in between. CDR3 length equals 16 residues. CDR3 DNA: TGTGCCAGCAGCTTAGCGCCTCAGAGGAATAATGAAAAACTGTTTTTT. Amino acid sequence: CASSLAPQRNNEKLFF. Supplemented by reference TRBV7-9 and TRBJ1-4, the full variable domain reads DTGVSQNPRHKITKRGQNVTFRCDPISEHNRLYWYRQTLGQGPEFLTYFQNEAQLEKSRLLSDRFSAERPKGSFSTLEIQRTEQGDSAMYLCASSLAPQRNNEKLFFGSGTQLSVL.

This clonotype was seen only a few times. This CDR3 is CASSEVGANTEAFF. The CDR3 nucleotides are TGTGCCAGCAGTGAAGTAGGGGCTAACACTGAAGCTTTCTTT. This chain links TRBV6-1 with TRBJ1-1, with a tentative D call TRBD1 (5 bases). The length of the CDR3 is 14 residues. Trimming took off 1 base at V and 2 bases at J, with 8 bases between the two ends. Germline loops: CDR1 MNHNS, CDR2 SASEGT.

Note on this clonotype: A much larger clone lies a single base off, so this may be a read error. CDR3 region: CASSIDASLGTGELFF. In DNA, the CDR3 is TGTGCCAGTAGTATCGATGCGAGTCTTGGCACCGGGGAGCTGTTTTTT. The V and J genes are TRBV19 and TRBJ2-2; D gene uncertain. The ends were cut back, 3 bases at V and 4 bases at J, with 15 bases in the middle. CDR1 and CDR2 from the germline V gene are LNHDA and SQIVND (reference sequence). CDR3 size: 16 residues.

This clonotype has more than one count but fewer than ten. The chain employs TRBV29-1 and TRBJ2-3, with D tentatively TRBD1 (6 bases). The CDR3 covers 14 residues. V was pared by 6 bases and J by 0 bases, with 13 bases between. Germline V gene lookup returns CDR1 SQVTM and CDR2 ANQGSEA. This CDR3 reads CSVALGGSTDTQYF. DNA of the CDR3: TGCAGCGTCGCACTAGGGGGTAGCACAGATACGCAGTATTTT.

The chain carries TRBV7-2 and TRBJ2-3; 13 nucleotides align to TRBD2. Germline-derived CDR1 and CDR2 are SGHTA and FQGNSA. V trimming: 1 base; J trimming: 3 bases; junction bases outside the gene matches: 7. The CDR3 covers 18 residues. This chain's CDR3 is CASSLEGLAGLGTDTQYF. Written as DNA, the CDR3 is TGTGCCAGCAGCTTAGAGGGACTAGCGGGATTGGGGACAGATACGCAGTATTTT.

By its share, this clonotype is large. This chain links TRBV30 with TRBJ1-6; no clear D. Germline CDR1 is GTSNPN and CDR2 is SVGIG (reference sequence). This CDR3 comprises 13 residues. Trimming removed 2 bases from V and 5 bases from J, with 7 bases in between. Written as DNA, the CDR3 is TGTGCCTGGAGTACAGACAATAATTCACCCCTCCACTTT. It codes for CAWSTDNNSPLHF. Together with reference TRBV30 and TRBJ1-6, the CDR3 gives the full variable domain: SQTIHQWPATLVQPVGSPLSLECTVEGTSNPNLYWYRQAAGRGLQLLFYSVGIGQISSEVPQNLSASRPQDRQFILSSKKLLLSDSGFYLCAWSTDNNSPLHFGNGTRLTVT.

The rearrangement uses TRBV30 and TRBJ2-2; no clear D. With 3 bases removed from V and 1 base from J, the gap between germline ends came to 6 bases. The CDR3 runs 13 residues. Looked up from germline, CDR1 is GTSNPN and CDR2 is SVGIG (reference sequence). DNA for the CDR3: TGTGCCTGGAGATGGGGGAACACCGGGGAGCTGTTTTTT. As protein: CAWRWGNTGELFF.